This T cell receptor beta chain was observed in a study of tissue T cells after allogeneic stem cell transplantation. This clone rates as medium-sized (0.01 to 0.1%). Genes here carry mouse names. The read ends 1 residue before the CDR3 terminus; that terminus is restored from the germline J gene. Time point: mouse harvest day 7 after allogeneic transplant. Each mouse received 10^7 T-cell-depleted marrow cells plus 10^6 splenic CD5+ T cells by tail vein. Only in-frame clones appear in the TCRdb table, and some are missing; sequencing was by immunoSEQ multiplex PCR. The sample has about 5,800 clones, 45% to 50% seen once; the top ten hold 2.5% to 3%. The germline V gene has CDR1 KGHTA and CDR2 FQNQQP. The CDR3 runs to 15 residues.

Sample: skin. The gene calls are TRBV23 and TRBJ2-1; the D call of TRBD2 is as the table states it, not checked on the DNA. The receptor comes from a female BALB/c mouse given C57BL/6 T cells with graft-versus-host disease after an allogeneic hematopoietic cell transplant. The CDR3 protein is CSSSHDWGGYAEQFF. CDR3 bases read: TGCTCCAGCAGCCACGACTGGGGGGGCTATGCTGAGCAGTTC.